These 32 T cell receptor beta chains were sequenced from one sample in a study of blood T cell repertoires in COVID-19. Here immunoSEQ multiplex PCR was the method, and the copy in TCRdb shows in-frame clones only, minus some. The sample consists of about 140,000 clones, 88% of them appearing once. Material for sequencing was peripheral blood. Receptor source: a man aged 45-60 years with active or convalescent COVID-19.

The chain combines TRBV7-3 with TRBJ2-2; TRBD2 is a possible D gene (6 bases). The CDR3 is made up of 21 amino acids. Trimming cost V 3 bases and J 3 bases, with 29 bases left between them. Germline loops: CDR1 SGHTA, CDR2 FQGTGA. The CDR3 reads CASSFNLITSTRRTHTGELFF. The CDR3 DNA reads as TGTGCCAGCAGCTTCAACTTAATCACTTCGACTAGACGAACACACACCGGGGAGCTGTTTTTT.

The chain couples TRBV4-1 to TRBJ2-1; possible D gene TRBD2, 6 bases. This CDR3 contains 13 residues. Between the trimmed V and J ends, which lost 1 base and 8 bases, there was a span of 9 bases. The germline CDR1 and CDR2 sequences are MGHRA and YSYEKL. The CDR3 region is CASSQVGGDEQFF. The CDR3 DNA is TGCGCCAGCAGCCAAGTGGGGGGAGATGAGCAGTTCTTC.

The V gene is TRBV27, the J gene TRBJ2-5; D unresolved. The CDR3 covers 14 residues. Germline V gene sequence: CDR1 MNHEY, CDR2 SMNVEV (reference sequence). The germline V and J ends were trimmed by 6 bases and 5 bases, with 16 bases remaining between them. CDR3 amino acids: CASRPAPLGETQYF. The CDR3 coding sequence is TGTGCCAGCAGACCCGCCCCCCTCGGGGAGACCCAGTACTTC.

This chain connects TRBV5-1 to TRBJ2-7, with TRBD1 matching 9 bases. V was clipped by 0 bases and J by 3 bases; unmatched bases: 4. Looked up from germline, CDR1 is SGHRS and CDR2 is YFSETQ. This CDR3 region has 15 residues. CDR3 in amino acids: CASSLGGTGNYEQYF. CDR3 in DNA: TGCGCCAGCAGCTTGGGGGGGACAGGGAACTACGAGCAGTACTTC.

The chain uses TRBV28 and TRBJ2-2; the match to TRBD1 covers 7 bases. The CDR3 is 18 amino acids. Losses at the gene ends were 7 bases for V and 4 bases for J; bases not matched to a gene: 18. Germline V gives CDR1 MDHEN, CDR2 SYDVKM. This chain's CDR3 is CASNLWLSGTASTGELFF. The CDR3 bases are TGTGCCAGCAATCTCTGGTTATCCGGGACAGCTTCCACCGGGGAGCTGTTTTTT.

In DNA form, the CDR3 reads TGTGCCAGCAGTTCGCCAAGCGGGAGGCTCTCCTACGAGCAGTACTTC. It yields the protein CASSSPSGRLSYEQYF. This chain joins TRBV27 and TRBJ2-7; TRBD2 agrees at 9 bases. The V gene end was trimmed by 4 bases and the J gene end by 0 bases; junction bases not matched to a gene: 7. Germline V gives CDR1 MNHEY, CDR2 SMNVEV (reference sequence). This CDR3 has 16 amino acids.

This chain links TRBV29-1 with TRBJ1-1, with 10 nucleotides matching TRBD1. J lost 4 bases, V lost 7 bases, and 3 bases had no gene match. Germline V CDR1 and CDR2: SQVTM, ANQGSEA. There are 12 residues in the CDR3. The CDR3 reads CSGGQGTTEAFF. DNA for the CDR3: TGCAGCGGGGGACAGGGGACCACTGAAGCTTTCTTT.

The rearrangement joins TRBV28 to TRBJ2-2; TRBD1 matches at 10 bases. The CDR3 runs 15 residues. CDR1 and CDR2 (germline): MDHEN, SYDVKM. With 5 bases clipped from V and 2 bases from J, the junction kept 2 bases outside the gene matches. The CDR3 DNA reads as TGTGCCAGCAGTCGGACAGGGGGTAACACCGGGGAGCTGTTTTTT. This sequence encodes CASSRTGGNTGELFF. The variable domain in full, completed from reference TRBV28 and TRBJ2-2, reads DVKVTQSSRYLVKRTGEKVFLECVQDMDHENMFWYRQDPGLGLRLIYFSYDVKMKEKGDIPEGYSVSREKKERFSLILESASTNQTSMYLCASSRTGGNTGELFFGEGSRLTVL.

The genes are TRBV6-5 and TRBJ2-6, with TRBD1 matching over 12 bases. The CDR3 is 15 residues long. Germline CDR1 and CDR2: MNHEY and SVGAGI. J lost 4 bases, V lost 8 bases, and 3 bases had no gene match. The CDR3 here is CASWGQGAGANVLTF. The CDR3 nucleotides are TGTGCCAGCTGGGGACAGGGGGCCGGGGCCAACGTCCTGACTTTC.

The chain couples TRBV28 to TRBJ2-3; 8 bases fit TRBD2. Germline values: CDR1 MDHEN, CDR2 SYDVKM. The CDR3 spans 16 residues. V shed 5 bases and J 4 bases; nucleotides not matched to a gene: 11. In DNA, the CDR3 is TGTGCCAGCAGTCCGCCCGGGAGGGCCGATTCAGATACGCAGTATTTT. Residues: CASSPPGRADSDTQYF.

This clone was observed a few times. The chain combines TRBV6-5 with TRBJ1-1; D possibly corresponds to TRBD1 (6 bases). The CDR3 runs to 13 residues. The V gene's germline CDR1 is MNHEY and CDR2 SVGAGI. Trimming took 2 bases from V and 7 from J, leaving 11 bases between them. CDR3 in DNA: TGTGCCAGCAGTTACCGGCAGGGGAATGAAGCTTTCTTT. This translates into CASSYRQGNEAFF.

This rearrangement joins TRBV7-2 to TRBJ2-3; 7 bases align to TRBD1. J gave up 4 bases and V 5 bases, and 12 bases lay outside the gene matches. Germline CDR1 and CDR2: SGHTA and FQGNSA. The CDR3 has 16 amino acids. This CDR3 is CASSTYRGRLADTQYF. The CDR3 coding sequence is TGTGCCAGCAGCACCTACAGGGGACGGCTTGCAGATACGCAGTATTTT.

This sequence joins TRBV27 and TRBJ1-2; D gene unclear. This CDR3 region has 13 residues. CDR1 MNHEY and CDR2 SMNVEV come from the germline V gene (reference sequence). Between the trimmed V and J ends, which lost 3 bases and 1 base, there was a span of 6 bases. CDR3 in DNA: TGTGCCAGCAGTTTTCGGGATAACTATGGCTACACCTTC. It encodes CASSFRDNYGYTF.

A single count supports this clone. The chain employs TRBV5-1 and TRBJ2-2; TRBD2 matches 10 bases. There are 17 residues in the CDR3. Germline V gene sequence: CDR1 SGHRS, CDR2 YFSETQ. The V and J ends lost 1 base and 0 bases, in that order; junction bases with no gene match: 3. CDR3 sequence: CASSLLLAGANTGELFF. CDR3 in DNA: TGCGCCAGCAGCTTGCTCCTAGCGGGAGCGAACACCGGGGAGCTGTTTTTT.

V usage is TRBV19 and J usage is TRBJ2-1, with D hard to call. Germline assignment: CDR1 LNHDA and CDR2 SQIVND (reference sequence). V lost 3 bases and J lost 4, with 10 bases in between. The CDR3 length is 14 residues. The CDR3 sequence is CASSISGRYNEQFF. CDR3 DNA: TGTGCCAGTAGTATTTCTGGCCGTTACAATGAGCAGTTCTTC. Full variable domain (rest looked up from reference TRBV19 and TRBJ2-1): DGGITQSPKYLFRKEGQNVTLSCEQNLNHDAMYWYRQDPGQGLRLIYYSQIVNDFQKGDIAEGYSVSREKKESFPLTVTSAQKNPTAFYLCASSISGRYNEQFFGPGTRLTVL.

The chain carries TRBV5-6 and TRBJ2-5; D not certain. Deletions cut 4 bases from V and 4 bases from J, with 8 bases between. The CDR3 totals 12 residues. In germline, CDR1 is SGHDT, CDR2 YYEEEE. The CDR3 sequence: CASSPVGETQYF. The CDR3 region has the DNA TGTGCCAGCAGCCCGGTCGGAGAGACCCAGTACTTC.

The chain uses TRBV5-1 and TRBJ1-2; maybe TRBD1 (6 bases). V was shortened by 4 bases and J by 2 bases, with 15 bases between the two germline ends. Per the germline V gene, CDR1 is SGHRS and CDR2 is YFSETQ. The CDR3 has 15 amino acids. CDR3 protein: CASSAQGQGNYGYTF. DNA of the CDR3: TGCGCCAGCAGCGCGCAGGGGCAGGGGAACTATGGCTACACCTTC.

The chain couples TRBV14 to TRBJ2-1, with 12 bases lining up with TRBD2. CDR1 and CDR2 from the germline V gene are SGHDN and FVKESK. V was clipped by 2 bases and J by 2 bases; unmatched bases: 1. The CDR3 loop spans 16 amino acids. CDR3 in amino acids: CASSQSSGRAYNEQFF. The DNA for the CDR3 is TGTGCCAGCAGCCAATCTAGCGGGAGGGCCTACAATGAGCAGTTCTTC.

The chain uses TRBV27 and TRBJ1-6; D is uncertain. V was pared by 6 bases and J by 0 bases, with 9 bases between. CDR3 size: 15 residues. Germline values: CDR1 MNHEY, CDR2 SMNVEV (reference sequence). CDR3 nucleotides: TGTGCCAGCAGGCTCGGGAGCTCCTATAATTCACCCCTCCACTTT. It specifies CASRLGSSYNSPLHF.

The V and J genes are TRBV2 and TRBJ2-5, with 8 bases matching TRBD2. The germline V gene encodes CDR1 SNHLY and CDR2 FYNNEI. This CDR3 spans 14 amino acids. Losses at the gene ends were 8 bases for V and 5 bases for J; bases not matched to a gene: 10. In DNA form, the CDR3 reads TGTGCCAGCCAACCGGGAGGGGGGCGGGAGACCCAGTACTTC. Its translation is CASQPGGGRETQYF.

CDR3 protein: CASRNTNREPSAFF. CDR3 nucleotide sequence: TGTGCCAGTAGAAATACTAACAGGGAACCTTCAGCTTTCTTT. This sequence joins TRBV19 and TRBJ1-1, with D maybe TRBD1 (6 bases). V shed 6 bases and J shed 10 bases, with 21 bases lying between them. Per germline, CDR1 LNHDA and CDR2 SQIVND (reference sequence). The CDR3 has 14 residues.

This chain connects TRBV5-4 to TRBJ2-7, with D uncertain. The CDR3 covers 14 residues. Germline assignment: CDR1 SGHNT and CDR2 YYREEE (reference sequence). The V gene lost 0 bases and the J gene lost 1 base, with 8 bases spanning the gap. This CDR3 reads CASSLVANSYEQYF. The CDR3 DNA is TGTGCCAGCAGCTTGGTGGCAAATTCCTACGAGCAGTACTTC.

The chain couples TRBV5-1 to TRBJ2-2; 8 bases agree with TRBD1. Germline lookup yields CDR1 SGHRS and CDR2 YFSETQ. The CDR3 extends over 16 amino acids. V dropped 0 bases and J dropped 0; count of bases not matched to a gene: 1. CDR3 protein: CASSLGTGTNTGELFF. In DNA form, the CDR3 reads TGCGCCAGCAGCTTGGGGACAGGGACGAACACCGGGGAGCTGTTTTTT.

The chain employs TRBV18 and TRBJ2-7; D remains unclear. With 2 bases removed from V and 4 bases from J, the gap between germline ends came to 6 bases. The CDR3 has 12 residues. CDR1 and CDR2 (germline): KGHSH, LQKENI. This chain's CDR3 is CASSPERYEQYF. The CDR3 nucleotides are TGTGCCAGCTCACCAGAGAGGTACGAGCAGTACTTC.

The chain joins TRBV9 to TRBJ2-5; no clear D. Per germline, CDR1 SGDLS and CDR2 YYNGEE. V lost 0 bases and J 1 base, leaving 10 bases between the germline ends. CDR3 length: 15 amino acids. CDR3 protein: CASSVASQLQETQYF. The CDR3 bases are TGTGCCAGCAGCGTAGCTTCACAGCTCCAAGAGACCCAGTACTTC.

The chain uses TRBV19 and TRBJ2-3; TRBD1 agrees at 8 bases. Looked up from germline, CDR1 is LNHDA and CDR2 is SQIVND (reference sequence). The CDR3 totals 11 residues. The junction had 6 bases not matched to a gene; V was cut back by 9 bases and J by 10 bases. The CDR3 loop is CASSDRVAQYF. The CDR3 region has the DNA TGTGCCAGCTCGGACAGGGTAGCGCAGTATTTT.

This chain connects TRBV5-4 to TRBJ1-2; D gene ambiguous. The CDR3 is 14 residues long. V dropped 4 bases and J dropped 4 bases, with 14 bases sitting between them. The germline gives CDR1 SGHNT, CDR2 YYREEE (reference sequence). DNA for the CDR3: TGTGCCAGCAGCGCATATCCGGGTGGCTATGGCTACACCTTC. It codes for CASSAYPGGYGYTF.

This rearrangement joins TRBV10-3 to TRBJ1-6; TRBD1 is a possible D gene (6 bases). Germline-derived CDR1 and CDR2 are ENHRY and SYGVKD. V gave up 0 bases and J gave up 7 bases, with 10 bases separating them. This CDR3 is built from 15 residues. CDR3 loop: CAISESQQGNSPLHF. As DNA, the CDR3 is TGTGCCATCAGTGAGTCGCAACAGGGCAATTCACCCCTCCACTTT.

The chain employs TRBV6-5 and TRBJ1-5; 9 bases fit TRBD1. The ends lost 6 bases at V and 2 bases at J; junction bases unmatched: 5. This CDR3 is 15 amino acids long. Germline lookup yields CDR1 MNHEY and CDR2 SVGAGI. In nucleotides, the CDR3 is TGTGCCAGCAGACCGGACAGGGGAGGCAATCAGCCCCAGCATTTT. Its protein product is CASRPDRGGNQPQHF.

The V call is TRBV20-1, the J call TRBJ2-3, with D possibly TRBD2 on 5 matching bases. Between the trimmed V and J ends, which lost 3 bases and 11 bases, there was a span of 12 bases. The CDR3 is 11 amino acids. Germline CDR1 reads DFQATT; CDR2 reads SNEGSKA (reference sequence). This chain's CDR3 is CSASLGVKQYF. The CDR3 DNA follows: TGCAGTGCTAGTCTCGGGGTAAAGCAGTATTTT.

In its sample, this clone was seen a few times. The chain joins TRBV7-9 to TRBJ2-1; D unclear. Trimming took 5 bases from V and 6 from J, leaving 11 bases between them. CDR1 SEHNR and CDR2 FQNEAQ come from the germline V gene (reference sequence). The CDR3 consists of 13 residues. This chain's CDR3 is CASSPPSRNEQFF. The DNA of the CDR3 is TGTGCCAGCAGCCCACCGAGCCGCAATGAGCAGTTCTTC.

This clone has more than one count but fewer than ten. The CDR3 sequence is CASSVGTGAPLHF. CDR3 nucleotides: TGTGCCAGCAGCGTCGGGACAGGGGCACCCCTCCACTTT. The J gene is TRBJ1-6, the V gene TRBV9; 10 bases match TRBD1. Germline loops: CDR1 SGDLS, CDR2 YYNGEE. Trimming removed 2 bases from V and 11 bases from J; junction bases left unmatched: 1. There are 13 residues in the CDR3.